These 18 T cell receptor beta chains came from one sample sequenced in a study of T cells and Merkel cell carcinoma outcomes. Method: immunoSEQ multiplex PCR; TCRdb's copy keeps in-frame clones and lacks some. This table has under 2,500 clones, about 93% appearing once. The specimen sequenced was tumor tissue from Merkel cell carcinoma. The receptors here all came from a human donor with Merkel cell carcinoma.

The chain carries TRBV28 and TRBJ2-5; 10 bases match TRBD2. With 5 bases clipped from V and 10 bases from J, the junction kept 13 bases outside the gene matches. Germline CDR1 MDHEN, CDR2 SYDVKM. The CDR3 runs to 15 residues. CDR3 sequence: CASSQAGGPLLDQYF. Here the CDR3 DNA reads TGTGCCAGCAGTCAAGCGGGAGGGCCGCTTTTAGACCAGTACTTC.

This chain joins TRBV27 and TRBJ2-3; D could derive from TRBD1 or TRBD2 (6 bases each). Trimming took off 3 bases at V and 6 bases at J, with 13 bases between the two ends. This CDR3 spans 14 amino acids. Germline V gives CDR1 MNHEY, CDR2 SMNVEV (reference sequence). CDR3 sequence reads: CASSFRGVRDTQYF. DNA of the CDR3: TGTGCCAGCAGTTTTAGGGGGGTCAGGGATACGCAGTATTTT.

This sequence joins TRBV30 and TRBJ2-5; D is unclear. V was shortened by 0 bases and J by 2 bases, with 7 bases between the two germline ends. From germline, CDR1 is GTSNPN and CDR2 SVGIG (reference sequence). The CDR3 has 13 amino acids. CDR3: CAWSVLDQETQYF. The CDR3 bases are TGTGCCTGGAGTGTACTGGATCAAGAGACCCAGTACTTC.

This chain joins TRBV7-9 and TRBJ2-3; 10 bases are a match to TRBD2. CDR1 and CDR2 (germline): SEHNR, FQNEAQ (reference sequence). The V segment lost 3 bases and the J segment 3 bases; nucleotides outside the gene matches: 6. This CDR3 has 16 residues. The CDR3 here is CASSFSAGGRTDTQYF. For the CDR3, the DNA is TGTGCCAGCAGCTTCTCAGCGGGAGGGAGGACAGATACGCAGTATTTT.

V and J are TRBV5-6 and TRBJ2-7; D gene ambiguous. This CDR3 contains 12 residues. Between the trimmed V and J ends, which lost 4 bases and 2 bases, there was a span of 7 bases. Germline assignment: CDR1 SGHDT and CDR2 YYEEEE. The CDR3 coding sequence is TGTGCCAGCAGCCGAAATGCCTACGAGCAGTACTTC. Amino acid sequence: CASSRNAYEQYF.

This chain uses TRBV18 with TRBJ2-3, with D perhaps matching TRBD1 or TRBD2 (6 bases each). The V gene lost 3 bases and the J gene lost 6 bases, with 16 bases spanning the gap. The CDR3 covers 15 residues. Germline V CDR1 and CDR2: KGHSH, LQKENI. The CDR3, as DNA: TGTGCCAGCTCACCGTGGACAGCCGGAGGGGATACGCAGTATTTT. It codes for CASSPWTAGGDTQYF.

This chain connects TRBV2 to TRBJ2-1, with 10 bases that match TRBD2. V gave up 7 bases and J gave up 0 bases; unmatched junction bases: 12. Germline CDR1 reads SNHLY; CDR2 reads FYNNEI. The CDR3 contains 18 residues. The CDR3: CASMSGTSVLSSYNEQFF. CDR3 bases: TGTGCCAGCATGTCCGGGACTAGCGTTCTAAGCTCCTACAATGAGCAGTTCTTC. Variable domain in full (rest from reference TRBV2 and TRBJ2-1): EPEVTQTPSHQVTQMGQEVILRCVPISNHLYFYWYRQILGQKVEFLVSFYNNEISEKSEIFDDQFSVERPDGSNFTLKIRSTKLEDSAMYFCASMSGTSVLSSYNEQFFGPGTRLTVL.

The chain uses TRBV10-3 and TRBJ2-3; D is perhaps TRBD1 or TRBD2 (5 bases each). V was clipped by 2 bases and J by 2 bases, with 17 bases between them. CDR1 is ENHRY, CDR2 SYGVKD, per germline. The CDR3 is 17 amino acids. DNA for the CDR3: TGTGCCATCAGTGAGCCTACCGCGGGCAGGGTCACAGATACGCAGTATTTT. Amino acid sequence: CAISEPTAGRVTDTQYF.

V gene TRBV4-2 combines with J gene TRBJ2-7, with 9 bases fitting TRBD1. The J segment lost 5 bases and the V segment lost 0 bases, leaving 8 bases of the junction unmatched. The CDR3 has 16 residues. Germline V gene lookup returns CDR1 LGHNA and CDR2 YNFKEQ. The DNA of the CDR3 is TGTGCCAGCAGCCAAGATATTACACAGGGGGCTGACGAGCAGTACTTC. This translates into CASSQDITQGADEQYF.

This chain uses TRBV2 with TRBJ2-7, with D unclear. This CDR3 contains 13 residues. The germline gives CDR1 SNHLY, CDR2 FYNNEI. The V end lost 10 bases, the J end lost 5 bases, and 18 bases lay between the germline ends. The CDR3 is CATLSALVDEQYF. CDR3 nucleotide sequence: TGTGCCACCCTTTCCGCCCTGGTCGACGAGCAGTACTTC.

This clone came up once. The rearrangement links TRBV6-5 to TRBJ2-3; 10 nucleotides match TRBD1. Unmatched junction bases numbered 6, after V lost 5 bases and J lost 4 bases. Germline lookup yields CDR1 MNHEY and CDR2 SVGAGI. CDR3 length: 15 amino acids. In nucleotides, the CDR3 is TGTGCCAGCAGTCTCGACAGGGGGCGCCCAGATACGCAGTATTTT. Its translation: CASSLDRGRPDTQYF.

This sequence joins TRBV11-3 and TRBJ2-1; D is ambiguous. CDR3 length: 13 residues. Germline CDR1 reads SGHNT; CDR2 reads YENEEA. Trimming left V 1 base short and J 5 bases short, with 6 bases between. The CDR3, as DNA: TGTGCCAGCAGCTTAGTACATAACAATGAGCAGTTCTTC. Its translation is CASSLVHNNEQFF.

The J gene is TRBJ1-1, the V gene TRBV20-1; D ambiguous. The V gene lost 6 bases and the J gene lost 3 bases, with 5 bases spanning the gap. The CDR3 totals 10 residues. The germline CDR1 and CDR2 sequences are DFQATT and SNEGSKA (reference sequence). DNA for the CDR3: TGCAGTGCCTCGGACACTGAAGCTTTCTTT. This gives the protein CSASDTEAFF.

V gene TRBV9 combines with J gene TRBJ1-2; the D is unclear. This CDR3 spans 12 amino acids. V lost 3 bases to trimming and J lost 7 bases, with 10 bases between them. Germline values: CDR1 SGDLS, CDR2 YYNGEE. Written as DNA, the CDR3 is TGTGCCAGCAGCGCCCAGGCTGCTGGCTACACCTTC. It encodes CASSAQAAGYTF.

This sequence joins TRBV7-8 and TRBJ1-4; 7 positions agree with TRBD1. With 0 bases clipped from V and 5 bases from J, the junction kept 3 bases outside the gene matches. The CDR3 totals 15 residues. CDR1 SGHVS and CDR2 FQNEAQ come from the germline V gene. The CDR3 sequence is CASSLARDRNEKLFF. CDR3 in DNA: TGTGCCAGCAGCTTAGCCCGGGACAGAAATGAAAAACTGTTTTTT.

The chain links TRBV28 to TRBJ1-1; weak D call: TRBD1 (5 bases). The germline V gene has CDR1 MDHEN and CDR2 SYDVKM. V dropped 0 bases and J dropped 5 bases, with 13 bases sitting between them. This CDR3 is built from 15 residues. The chain's CDR3 is CASSLWTGGKTEAFF. The CDR3 DNA reads as TGTGCCAGCAGTTTATGGACCGGGGGGAAGACTGAAGCTTTCTTT.

The rearrangement uses TRBV7-8 and TRBJ1-5; the D is unclear. CDR3 length equals 15 residues. Germline V gene sequence: CDR1 SGHVS, CDR2 FQNEAQ. The germline V and J ends were trimmed by 3 bases and 0 bases, with 9 bases remaining between them. CDR3 sequence (DNA): TGTGCCAGCAGCTTGAGGCGCGTTAGCAATCAGCCCCAGCATTTT. Amino acid sequence: CASSLRRVSNQPQHF.

The chain joins TRBV15 to TRBJ2-1; D is unclear. Germline V gene lookup returns CDR1 LNHNV and CDR2 YYDKDF (reference sequence). The germline V and J ends were trimmed by 3 bases and 0 bases, with 12 bases remaining between them. The CDR3 sequence is 16 residues long. The CDR3 is CATSRDLTASYNEQFF. The CDR3 DNA is TGTGCCACCAGCAGGGATCTAACGGCCTCCTACAATGAGCAGTTCTTC. Combining the CDR3 with reference TRBV15 and TRBJ2-1 gives the whole variable domain DAMVIQNPRYQVTQFGKPVTLSCSQTLNHNVMYWYQQKSSQAPKLLFHYYDKDFNNEADTPDNFQSRRPNTSFCFLDIRSPGLGDTAMYLCATSRDLTASYNEQFFGPGTRLTVL.